This T cell receptor (beta chain) originates from a study of shared clonotypes between healthy human individuals. General study points: The authors expected sequencing depth to affect clonotype sharing among donors. Specimens sampled were limited to blood, with tissue repertoires likely differing.

For this clone: The antigen remains unidentified. Being one base from a much bigger clone, this may be a read error. Other DNA sequences in this sample translate to the same CDR3.

Every donor was a Caucasian adult from Nashville, Tennessee. CDR1 and CDR2 from the germline V gene are MNHEY and SVGAGI. The CDR3 totals 15 residues. Assay: immunoSEQ multiplex PCR; the TCRdb copy retains only in-frame clones and omits some. The repertoire holds about 560,000 clones, with about 80% as singletons. This TCR was sampled from a middle-aged woman in good health. Some clones in this sample may be carry-over from other donors' samples. V and J are TRBV6-5 and TRBJ2-7; weak D call: TRBD1 (6 bases). Sequenced input: PBMCs. CDR3 residues: CASSYSETGAYEQYF. CDR3 nucleotides: TGTGCCAGCAGTTACTCTGAGACAGGAGCCTATGAGCAGTACTTC.